This TCR beta chain originates from a study of cytomegalovirus exposure and HLA in healthy donors. The PCR was carried out with 60 Vbeta primers and 13 Jbeta primers. Generated by immunoSEQ multiplex PCR, the TCRdb table keeps only in-frame clones and is missing some. The profile covers 75,000 to 90,000 clones, with 85% appearing a single time and 6.5% to 9% taken by the ten largest. Details on this clone: Antigen specificity is unknown.

The germline CDR1 and CDR2 sequences are SQVTM and ANQGSEA. The CDR3 has 11 residues. Broader study findings: The authors considered a cluster of highly shared sequence variants likely to be a sequencing artifact. A later analysis linked a missense DCLRE1C variant to TCR beta V- and J-gene trimming. A later analysis showed that HLA-associated TCR beta chains had undergone more clonal expansion than equally common others. Later analysis suggested links between common viral pathogens and several top significant clusters.

This sequence originates from a middle-aged man in good health and CMV-seropositive. The sequencing sample was made of PBMCs. The chain joins TRBV29-1 to TRBJ2-3, with D hard to call. CDR3 sequence: CSVSFSDTQYF. DNA for the CDR3: TGCAGTGTTTCTTTTTCAGATACGCAGTATTTT.